This TCR beta chain is from a study of blood T cell repertoires in COVID-19. Overall study context: Samples of COVID-19 (acute and convalescent) were obtained from the United States, Italy and Spain.

Under the authors' procedure: Estimates of nucleated cell counts were drawn from the amplification of reference gene primers. Generated by immunoSEQ multiplex PCR, the TCRdb table keeps only in-frame clones and is missing some. That table gives V, J and clone size, and the DNA gave D and trimming. Altogether fewer than 65,000 clones are present, 91% being singletons, with the ten largest covering approximately 3%. V dropped 0 bases and J dropped 5 bases, with 9 bases sitting between them. Germline CDR1 KGHDR, CDR2 SFDVKD. CDR3 length equals 15 residues. The rearrangement uses TRBV24-1 and TRBJ2-2, with a tentative D call TRBD2 (5 bases). Source material: peripheral blood. The sequence derives from a man in his fifties with acute or convalescent COVID-19. CDR3 sequence reads: CATSDLHRGTGELFF. CDR3 nucleotide sequence: TGTGCCACCAGTGATTTGCATAGAGGGACCGGGGAGCTGTTTTTT.